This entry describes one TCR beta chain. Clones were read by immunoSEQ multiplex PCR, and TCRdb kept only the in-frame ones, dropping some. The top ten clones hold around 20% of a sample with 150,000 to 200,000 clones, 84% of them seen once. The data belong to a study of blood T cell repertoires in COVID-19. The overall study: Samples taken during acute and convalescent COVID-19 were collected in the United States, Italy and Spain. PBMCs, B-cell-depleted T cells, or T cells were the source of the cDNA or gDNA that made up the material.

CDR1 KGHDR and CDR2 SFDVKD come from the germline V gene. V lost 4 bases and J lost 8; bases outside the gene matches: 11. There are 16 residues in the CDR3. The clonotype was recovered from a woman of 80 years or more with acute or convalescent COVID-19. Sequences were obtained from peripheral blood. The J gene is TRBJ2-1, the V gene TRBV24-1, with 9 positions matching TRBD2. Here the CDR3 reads CATSEAGGPGGDEQFF. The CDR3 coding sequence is TGTGCCACCAGTGAAGCGGGGGGCCCCGGCGGGGATGAGCAGTTCTTC.